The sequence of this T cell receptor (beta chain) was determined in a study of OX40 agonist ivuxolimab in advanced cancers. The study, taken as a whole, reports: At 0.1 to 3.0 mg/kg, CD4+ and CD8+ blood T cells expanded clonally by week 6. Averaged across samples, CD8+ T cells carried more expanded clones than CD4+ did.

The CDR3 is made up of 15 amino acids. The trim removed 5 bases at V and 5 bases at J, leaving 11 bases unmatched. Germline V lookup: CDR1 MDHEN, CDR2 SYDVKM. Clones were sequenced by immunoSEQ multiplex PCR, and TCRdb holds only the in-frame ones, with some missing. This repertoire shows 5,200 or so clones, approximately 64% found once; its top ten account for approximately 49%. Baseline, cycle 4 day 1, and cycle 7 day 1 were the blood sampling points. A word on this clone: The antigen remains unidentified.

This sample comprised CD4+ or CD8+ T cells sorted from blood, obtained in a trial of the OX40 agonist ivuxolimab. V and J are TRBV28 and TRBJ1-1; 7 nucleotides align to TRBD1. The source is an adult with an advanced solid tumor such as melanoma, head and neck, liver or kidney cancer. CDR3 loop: CASSATRGFRTEAFF. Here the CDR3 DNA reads TGTGCCAGCAGTGCAACCAGGGGGTTCCGGACTGAAGCTTTCTTT.